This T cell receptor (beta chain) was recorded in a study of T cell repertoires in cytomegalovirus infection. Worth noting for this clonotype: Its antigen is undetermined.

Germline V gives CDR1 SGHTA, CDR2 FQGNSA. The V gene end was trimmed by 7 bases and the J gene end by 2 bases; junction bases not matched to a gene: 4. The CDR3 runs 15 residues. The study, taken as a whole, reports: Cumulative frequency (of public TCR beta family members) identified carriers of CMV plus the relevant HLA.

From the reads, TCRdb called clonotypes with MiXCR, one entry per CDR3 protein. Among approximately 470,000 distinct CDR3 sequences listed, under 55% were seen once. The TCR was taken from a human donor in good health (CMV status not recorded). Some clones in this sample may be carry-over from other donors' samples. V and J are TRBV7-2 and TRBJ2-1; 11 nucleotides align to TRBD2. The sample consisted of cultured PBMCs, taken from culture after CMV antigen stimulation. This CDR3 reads CASIPLAGAYNEQFF. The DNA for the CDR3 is TGTGCCAGCATCCCACTAGCGGGGGCCTACAATGAGCAGTTCTTC.